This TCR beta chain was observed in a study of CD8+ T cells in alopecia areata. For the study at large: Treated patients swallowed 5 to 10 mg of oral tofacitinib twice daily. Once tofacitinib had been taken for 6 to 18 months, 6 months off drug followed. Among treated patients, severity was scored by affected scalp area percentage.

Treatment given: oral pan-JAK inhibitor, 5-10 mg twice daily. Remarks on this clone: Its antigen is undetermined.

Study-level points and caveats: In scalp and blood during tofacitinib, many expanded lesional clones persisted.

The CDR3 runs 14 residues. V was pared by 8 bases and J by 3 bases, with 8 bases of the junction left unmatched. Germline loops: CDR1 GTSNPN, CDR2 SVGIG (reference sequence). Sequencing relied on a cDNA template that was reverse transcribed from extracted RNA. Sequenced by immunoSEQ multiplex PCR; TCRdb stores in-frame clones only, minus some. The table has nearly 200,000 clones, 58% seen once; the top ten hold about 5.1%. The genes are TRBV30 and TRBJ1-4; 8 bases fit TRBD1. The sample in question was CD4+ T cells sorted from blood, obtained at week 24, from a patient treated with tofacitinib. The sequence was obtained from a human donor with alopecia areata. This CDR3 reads CANGQGSANEKLFF. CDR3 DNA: TGTGCCAATGGACAGGGTTCGGCTAATGAAAAACTGTTTTTT.